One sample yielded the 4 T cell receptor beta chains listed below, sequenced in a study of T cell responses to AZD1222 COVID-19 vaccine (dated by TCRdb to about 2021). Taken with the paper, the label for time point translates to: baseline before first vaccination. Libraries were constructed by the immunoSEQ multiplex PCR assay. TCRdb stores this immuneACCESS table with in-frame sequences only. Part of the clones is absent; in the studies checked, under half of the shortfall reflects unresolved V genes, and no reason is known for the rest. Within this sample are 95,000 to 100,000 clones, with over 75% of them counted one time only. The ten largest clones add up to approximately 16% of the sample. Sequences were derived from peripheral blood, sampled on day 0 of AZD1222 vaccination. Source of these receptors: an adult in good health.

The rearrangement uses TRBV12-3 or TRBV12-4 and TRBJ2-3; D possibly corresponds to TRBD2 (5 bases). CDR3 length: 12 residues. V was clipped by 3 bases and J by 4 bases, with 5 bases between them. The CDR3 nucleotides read TGTGCCAGCAGTTTCGGGGCAGATACGCAGTATTTT. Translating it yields CASSFGADTQYF.

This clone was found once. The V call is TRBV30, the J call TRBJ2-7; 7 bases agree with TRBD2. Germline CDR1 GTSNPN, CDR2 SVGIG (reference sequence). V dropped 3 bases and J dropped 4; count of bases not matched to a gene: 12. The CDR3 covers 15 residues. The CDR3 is CAWREPEAGKYEQYF. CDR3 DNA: TGTGCCTGGAGGGAGCCCGAAGCGGGGAAGTACGAGCAGTACTTC.

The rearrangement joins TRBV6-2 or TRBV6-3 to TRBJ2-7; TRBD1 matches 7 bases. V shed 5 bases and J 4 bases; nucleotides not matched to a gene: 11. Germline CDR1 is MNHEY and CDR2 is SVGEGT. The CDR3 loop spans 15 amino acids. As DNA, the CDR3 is TGTGCCAGCAGTGATCCGGGACAGTTGATGTACGAGCAGTACTTC. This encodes CASSDPGQLMYEQYF.

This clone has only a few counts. The chain's CDR3 is CASKPQGAEEKLFF. DNA for the CDR3: TGTGCCAGCAAACCACAGGGGGCCGAGGAAAAACTGTTTTTT. The V gene is TRBV27, the J gene TRBJ1-4; 9 bases line up with TRBD1. Germline CDR1 reads MNHEY; CDR2 reads SMNVEV (reference sequence). The trim removed 7 bases at V and 8 bases at J, leaving 8 bases unmatched. The CDR3 sequence is 14 residues long.